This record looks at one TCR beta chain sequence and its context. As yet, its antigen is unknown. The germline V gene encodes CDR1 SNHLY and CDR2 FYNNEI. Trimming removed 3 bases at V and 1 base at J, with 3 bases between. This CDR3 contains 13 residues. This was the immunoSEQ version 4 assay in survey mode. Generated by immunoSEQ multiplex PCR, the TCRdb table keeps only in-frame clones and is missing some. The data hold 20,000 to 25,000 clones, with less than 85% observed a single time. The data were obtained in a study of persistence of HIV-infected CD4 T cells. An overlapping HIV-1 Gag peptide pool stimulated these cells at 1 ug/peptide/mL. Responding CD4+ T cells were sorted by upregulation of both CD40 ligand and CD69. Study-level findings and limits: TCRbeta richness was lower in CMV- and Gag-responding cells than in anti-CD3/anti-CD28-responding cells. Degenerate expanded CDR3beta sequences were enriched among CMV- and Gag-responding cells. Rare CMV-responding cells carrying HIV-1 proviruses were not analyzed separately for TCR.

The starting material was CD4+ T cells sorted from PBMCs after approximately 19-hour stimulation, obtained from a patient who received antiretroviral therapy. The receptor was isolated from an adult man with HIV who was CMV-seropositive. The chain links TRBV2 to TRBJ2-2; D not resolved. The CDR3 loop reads CASSEGNTGELFF. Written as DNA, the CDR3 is TGTGCCAGCAGTGAGGGGAACACCGGGGAGCTGTTTTTT.